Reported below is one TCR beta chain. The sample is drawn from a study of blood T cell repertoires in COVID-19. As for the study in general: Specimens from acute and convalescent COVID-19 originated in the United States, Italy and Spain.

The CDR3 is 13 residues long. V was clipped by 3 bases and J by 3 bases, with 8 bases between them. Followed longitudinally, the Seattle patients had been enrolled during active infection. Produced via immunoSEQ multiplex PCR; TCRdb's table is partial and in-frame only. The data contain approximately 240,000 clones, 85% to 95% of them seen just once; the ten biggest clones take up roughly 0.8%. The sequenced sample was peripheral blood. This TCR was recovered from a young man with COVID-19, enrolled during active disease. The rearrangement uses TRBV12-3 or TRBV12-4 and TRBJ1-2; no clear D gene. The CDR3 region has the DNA TGTGCCAGCAGTTTGATCCGAGACTATGGCTACACCTTC. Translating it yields CASSLIRDYGYTF.